This TCR beta chain appears in the sequencing data of a study of blood T cell repertoires in COVID-19. Study as a whole: Whether acute or convalescent, the COVID-19 samples came from the United States, Italy and Spain. In each case, the material was cDNA or gDNA derived from T cells, B-cell-depleted T cells, or PBMCs.

How the authors handled the data: The assay estimated nucleated cells by amplifying reference gene primers. Method: immunoSEQ multiplex PCR; TCRdb's copy keeps in-frame clones and lacks some. Clonal size and the V and J genes are those of that table, whereas D and trimming came from the DNA. The sample holds some 180,000 clones, around 86% seen once. V lost 5 bases and J lost 10; bases outside the gene matches: 20. This CDR3 spans 17 amino acids. Germline V CDR1 and CDR2: SGHTA, FQGNSA. The V and J genes are TRBV7-2 and TRBJ1-1; 9 bases line up with TRBD1. This TCR derives from a man aged 35 to 55 with acute or convalescent COVID-19. Material: peripheral blood. CDR3 in DNA: TGTGCCAGCAGCCATATCGGGACAGGGTCCTTCCGAAGGGCAGCTTTCTTT. Amino acid sequence: CASSHIGTGSFRRAAFF.